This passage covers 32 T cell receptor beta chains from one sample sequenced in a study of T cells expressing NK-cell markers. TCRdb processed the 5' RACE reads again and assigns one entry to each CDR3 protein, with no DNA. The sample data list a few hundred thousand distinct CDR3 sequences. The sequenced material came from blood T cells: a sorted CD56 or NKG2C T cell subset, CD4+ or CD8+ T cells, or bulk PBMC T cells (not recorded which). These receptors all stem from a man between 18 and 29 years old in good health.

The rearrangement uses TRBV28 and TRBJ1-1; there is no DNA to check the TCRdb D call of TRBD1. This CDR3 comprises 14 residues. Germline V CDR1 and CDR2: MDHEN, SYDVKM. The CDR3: CASSFDRVVTEAFF.

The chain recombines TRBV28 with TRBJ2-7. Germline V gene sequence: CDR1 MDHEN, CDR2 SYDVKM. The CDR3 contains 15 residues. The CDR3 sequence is CASTTRTGGSYEQYF.

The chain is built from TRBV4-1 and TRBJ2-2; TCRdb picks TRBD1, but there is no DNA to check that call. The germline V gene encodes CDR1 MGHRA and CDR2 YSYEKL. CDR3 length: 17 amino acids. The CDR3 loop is CASSQDSLGGNTGELFF.

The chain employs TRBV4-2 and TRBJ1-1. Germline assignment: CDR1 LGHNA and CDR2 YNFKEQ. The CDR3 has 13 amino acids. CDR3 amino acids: CASSQEWLTEAFF.

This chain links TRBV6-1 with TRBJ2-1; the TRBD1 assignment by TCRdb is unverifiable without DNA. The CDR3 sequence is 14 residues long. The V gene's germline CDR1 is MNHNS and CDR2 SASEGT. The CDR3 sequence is CATRIRTGPNEQFF.

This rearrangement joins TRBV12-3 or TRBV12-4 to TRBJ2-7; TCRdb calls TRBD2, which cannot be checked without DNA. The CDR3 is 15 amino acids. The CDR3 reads CASSAIAGGVYEQYF.

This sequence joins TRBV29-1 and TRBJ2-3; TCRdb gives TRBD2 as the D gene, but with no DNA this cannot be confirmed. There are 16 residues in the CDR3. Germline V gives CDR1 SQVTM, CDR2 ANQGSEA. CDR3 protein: CSARKLGGSEADTQYF.

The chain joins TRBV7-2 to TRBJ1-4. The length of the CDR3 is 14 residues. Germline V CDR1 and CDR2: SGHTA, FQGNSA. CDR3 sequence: CASSLASVNEKLFF.

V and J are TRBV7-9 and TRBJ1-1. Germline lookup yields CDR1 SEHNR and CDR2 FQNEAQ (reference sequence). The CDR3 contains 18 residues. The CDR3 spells CASSLRLDRGRKNTEAFF.

The CDR3 spells CSVINRDKLSGANVLTF. This chain links TRBV29-1 with TRBJ2-6; the D call of TRBD1 rests on TCRdb alone, since no DNA is present to check it. CDR3 size: 17 residues. CDR1 and CDR2 from the germline V gene are SQVTM and ANQGSEA.

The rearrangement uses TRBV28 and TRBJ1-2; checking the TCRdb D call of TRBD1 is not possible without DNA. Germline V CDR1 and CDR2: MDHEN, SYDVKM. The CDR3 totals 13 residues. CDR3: CASSPGQGGGYTF.

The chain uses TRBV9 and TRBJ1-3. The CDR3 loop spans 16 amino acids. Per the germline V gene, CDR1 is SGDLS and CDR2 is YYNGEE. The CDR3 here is CASSVSVAGSGNTIYF.

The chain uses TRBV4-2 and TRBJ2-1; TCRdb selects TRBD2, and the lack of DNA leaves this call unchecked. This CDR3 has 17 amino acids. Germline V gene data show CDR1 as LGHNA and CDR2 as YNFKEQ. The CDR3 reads CASSQVVSASAENEQFF.

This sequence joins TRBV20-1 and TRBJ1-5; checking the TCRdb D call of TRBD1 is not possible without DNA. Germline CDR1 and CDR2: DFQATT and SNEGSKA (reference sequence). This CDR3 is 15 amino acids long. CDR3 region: CSARRGGGSNQPQHF.

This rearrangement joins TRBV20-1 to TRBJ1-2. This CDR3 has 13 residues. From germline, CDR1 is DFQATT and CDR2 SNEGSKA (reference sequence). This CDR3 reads CSARGTLVYGYTF.

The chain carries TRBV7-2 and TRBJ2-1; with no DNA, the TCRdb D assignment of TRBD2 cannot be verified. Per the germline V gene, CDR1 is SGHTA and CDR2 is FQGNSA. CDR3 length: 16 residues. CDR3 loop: CASSLVGGLVDNEQFF.

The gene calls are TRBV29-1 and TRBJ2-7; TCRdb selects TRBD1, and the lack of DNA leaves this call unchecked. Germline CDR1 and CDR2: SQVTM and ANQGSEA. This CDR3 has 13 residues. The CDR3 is CSVRQGSPYEQYF.

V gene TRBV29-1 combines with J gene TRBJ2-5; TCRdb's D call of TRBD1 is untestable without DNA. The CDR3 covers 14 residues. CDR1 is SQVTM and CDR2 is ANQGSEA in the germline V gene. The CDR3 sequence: CSVDISGAAETQYF.

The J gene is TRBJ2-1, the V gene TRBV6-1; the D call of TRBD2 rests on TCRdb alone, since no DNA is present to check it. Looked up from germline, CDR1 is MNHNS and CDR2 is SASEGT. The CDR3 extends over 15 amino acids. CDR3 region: CASNKRLAGYNEQFF.

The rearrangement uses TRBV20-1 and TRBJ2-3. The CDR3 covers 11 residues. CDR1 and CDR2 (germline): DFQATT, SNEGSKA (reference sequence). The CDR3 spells CSSGLQDTQYF.

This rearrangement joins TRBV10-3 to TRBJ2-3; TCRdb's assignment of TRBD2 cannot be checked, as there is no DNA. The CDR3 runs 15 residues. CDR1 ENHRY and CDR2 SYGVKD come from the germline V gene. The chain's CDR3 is CAIRKGLAPGDTQYF.

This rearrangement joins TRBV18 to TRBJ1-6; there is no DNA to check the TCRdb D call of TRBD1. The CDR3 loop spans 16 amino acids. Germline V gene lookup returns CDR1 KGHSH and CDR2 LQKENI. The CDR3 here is CASSSLDRKEYSPLHF.

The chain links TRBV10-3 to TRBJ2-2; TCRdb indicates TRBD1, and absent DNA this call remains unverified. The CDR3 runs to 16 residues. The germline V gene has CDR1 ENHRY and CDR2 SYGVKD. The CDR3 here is CAISDPGQGHTGELFF.

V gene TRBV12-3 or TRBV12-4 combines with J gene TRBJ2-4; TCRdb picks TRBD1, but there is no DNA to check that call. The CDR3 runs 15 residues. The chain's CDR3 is CASSLGTGRENIQYF.

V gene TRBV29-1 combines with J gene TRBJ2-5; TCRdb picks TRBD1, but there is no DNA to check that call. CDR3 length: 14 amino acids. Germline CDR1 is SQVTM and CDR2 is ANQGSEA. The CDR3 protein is CSVGRTGGQETQYF.

CDR3 loop: CASSLGGPVETQYF. The chain carries TRBV11-3 and TRBJ2-5; TCRdb indicates TRBD1, and absent DNA this call remains unverified. Germline CDR1 and CDR2: SGHNT and YENEEA. The CDR3 is 14 amino acids.

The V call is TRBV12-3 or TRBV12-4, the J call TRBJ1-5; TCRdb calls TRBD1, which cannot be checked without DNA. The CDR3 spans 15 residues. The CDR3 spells CASSPGRGDGQPQHF.

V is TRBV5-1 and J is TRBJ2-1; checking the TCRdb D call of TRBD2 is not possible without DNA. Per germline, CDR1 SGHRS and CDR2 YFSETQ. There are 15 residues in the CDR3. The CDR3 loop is CASSSGGLASHEQFF.

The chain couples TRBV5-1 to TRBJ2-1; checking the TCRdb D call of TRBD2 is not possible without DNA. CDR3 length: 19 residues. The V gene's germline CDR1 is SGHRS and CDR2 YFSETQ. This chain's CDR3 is CASSLGPSLAGGPGNEQFF.

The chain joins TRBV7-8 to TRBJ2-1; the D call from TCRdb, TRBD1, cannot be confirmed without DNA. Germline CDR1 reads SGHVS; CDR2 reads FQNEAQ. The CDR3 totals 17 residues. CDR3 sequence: CASSPAGVGVVRSEQFF.

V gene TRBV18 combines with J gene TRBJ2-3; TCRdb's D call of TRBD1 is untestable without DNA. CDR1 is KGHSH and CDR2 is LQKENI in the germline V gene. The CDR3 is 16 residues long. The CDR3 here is CASSPLGHLVPDTQYF.

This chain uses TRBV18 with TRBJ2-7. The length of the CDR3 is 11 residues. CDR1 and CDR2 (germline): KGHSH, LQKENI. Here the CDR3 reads CASSPEFEQYF.